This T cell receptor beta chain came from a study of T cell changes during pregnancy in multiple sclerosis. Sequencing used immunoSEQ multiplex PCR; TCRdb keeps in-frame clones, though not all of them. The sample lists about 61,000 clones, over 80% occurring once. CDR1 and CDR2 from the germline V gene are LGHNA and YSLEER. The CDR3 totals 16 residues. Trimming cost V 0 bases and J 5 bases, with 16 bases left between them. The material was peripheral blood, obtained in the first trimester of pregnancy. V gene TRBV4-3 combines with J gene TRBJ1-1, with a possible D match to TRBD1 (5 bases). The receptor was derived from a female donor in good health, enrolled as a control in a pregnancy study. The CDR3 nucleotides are TGCGCCAGCAGCCAAGAATTGGGCGCCGGGGGTACTGAAGCTTTCTTT. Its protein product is CASSQELGAGGTEAFF.